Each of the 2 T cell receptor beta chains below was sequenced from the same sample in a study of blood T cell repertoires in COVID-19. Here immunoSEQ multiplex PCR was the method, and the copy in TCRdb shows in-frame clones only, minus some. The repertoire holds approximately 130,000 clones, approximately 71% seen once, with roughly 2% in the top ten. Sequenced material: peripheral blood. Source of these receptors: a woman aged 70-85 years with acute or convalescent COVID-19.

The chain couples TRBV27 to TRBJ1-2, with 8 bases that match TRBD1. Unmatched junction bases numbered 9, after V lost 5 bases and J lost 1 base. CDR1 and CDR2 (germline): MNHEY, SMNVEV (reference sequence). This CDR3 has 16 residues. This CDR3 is CASSRVGQGDNYGYTF. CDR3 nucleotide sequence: TGTGCCAGCAGTCGTGTAGGACAGGGAGATAACTATGGCTACACCTTC.

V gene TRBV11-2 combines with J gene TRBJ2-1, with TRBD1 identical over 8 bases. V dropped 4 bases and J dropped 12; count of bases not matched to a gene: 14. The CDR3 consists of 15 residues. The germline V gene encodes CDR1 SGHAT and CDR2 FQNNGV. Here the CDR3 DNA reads TGTGCCAGCAGCTCCAATCCGGGACGCACAGGGGGGCAGTTCTTC. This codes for CASSSNPGRTGGQFF.